This TCR beta chain stems from a study of tumor-infiltrating lymphocytes in primary liver carcinoma. Remarks on this clonotype: One end of the junction is discordant with germline, which a read error may explain.

The authors made TCR beta cDNA from approximately 500 ng total RNA with a constant-region primer. Construction of TCR beta libraries relied on three successive nested multiplex PCR rounds employing slightly modified ARM-PCR. Two initial PCR rounds of around 10 cycles each paired TRBV1-TRBV30 forward primers with a C-beta reverse primer. TCRdb passed the multiplex PCR reads through MiXCR, listing each CDR3 protein once. The sample holds some 100,000 distinct CDR3 sequences; about two thirds are singletons and the top ten take 9% to 15%. Co-extraction of both nucleic acids (RNA and DNA) used about 19-33 mg of unsorted bulk tissue. From germline, CDR1 is SGHKS and CDR2 YYEKEE (reference sequence). This CDR3 contains 15 residues.

Input material: liver tumor tissue from sampling region 2. Subset denoted: tumor region T2, inferior pole. The source is a woman in her sixties or seventies with primary liver carcinoma and hepatitis B virus infection. This sequence joins TRBV5-5 and TRBJ2-5; a weak D match, TRBD1 (6 bases). In nucleotides, the CDR3 is TGTGTCAGCAGCTTGGGGGCTACGGGGCGAGAGGCCCAGTACTTC. This sequence encodes CVSSLGATGREAQYF. Full variable domain (missing parts from reference TRBV5-5 and TRBJ2-5): DAGVTQSPTHLIKTRGQQVTLRCSPISGHKSVSWYQQVLGQGPQFIFQYYEKEERGRGNFPDRFSARQFPNYSSELNVNALLLGDSALYLCVSSLGATGREAQYFGPGTRLLVL.